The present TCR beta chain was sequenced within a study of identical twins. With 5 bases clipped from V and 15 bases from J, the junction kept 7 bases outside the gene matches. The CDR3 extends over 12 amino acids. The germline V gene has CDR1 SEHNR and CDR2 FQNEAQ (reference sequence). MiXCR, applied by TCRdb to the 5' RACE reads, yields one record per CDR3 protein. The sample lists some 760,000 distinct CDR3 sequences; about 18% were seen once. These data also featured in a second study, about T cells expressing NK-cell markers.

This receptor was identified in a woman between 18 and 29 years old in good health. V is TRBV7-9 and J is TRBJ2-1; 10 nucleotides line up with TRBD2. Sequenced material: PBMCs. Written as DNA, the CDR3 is TGTGCCAGCAGCCCACTAGCGGGACTGCGGTTCTTC. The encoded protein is CASSPLAGLRFF.